A single sample is the source of the 27 T cell receptor beta chains below, sequenced in a study of response to subunit inactivated influenza vaccine. Each CDR3 protein gets one entry after TCRdb re-called the RT-PCR reads with MiXCR. The sample holds hundreds of thousands of distinct CDR3 sequences, 12% to 15% seen once. This sample comprised PBMCs from blood, obtained 14 days before vaccination. These receptor sequences come from a man in his forties or fifties who received an inactivated influenza vaccine.

The chain joins TRBV29-1 to TRBJ2-3; possible D gene TRBD2, 5 bases. This CDR3 is 13 amino acids long. CDR1 SQVTM and CDR2 ANQGSEA come from the germline V gene. With 5 bases removed from V and 0 bases from J, the gap between germline ends came to 9 bases. The DNA of the CDR3 is TGCAGCGTTTCGGACTTGAGCACAGATACGCAGTATTTT. It translates to CSVSDLSTDTQYF.

The chain is built from TRBV29-1 and TRBJ2-5, with D maybe TRBD1 (5 bases). V lost 3 bases to trimming and J lost 3 bases, with 11 bases between them. The CDR3 is 13 residues long. The germline CDR1 and CDR2 sequences are SQVTM and ANQGSEA. In nucleotides, the CDR3 is TGCAGCGTTGATCGGTTAGGGGAAGAGACCCAGTACTTC. This gives the protein CSVDRLGEETQYF.

This clonotype has just a few counts. V usage is TRBV6-5 and J usage is TRBJ1-1; D gene unclear. The CDR3 is 12 residues long. Trimming left V 5 bases short and J 7 bases short, with 11 bases between. Looked up from germline, CDR1 is MNHEY and CDR2 is SVGAGI. The CDR3 loop is CASSPHPGEAFF. The CDR3, as DNA: TGTGCCAGCAGTCCACACCCGGGTGAAGCTTTCTTT.

This clonotype was observed a few times. This chain links TRBV5-1 with TRBJ2-3; 8 positions agree with TRBD1. This CDR3 is 14 amino acids long. Germline V gene data show CDR1 as SGHRS and CDR2 as YFSETQ. V lost 4 bases, J lost 2 bases, and 3 bases stayed unmatched. The CDR3 loop reads CASSRQGHTDTQYF. The DNA for the CDR3 is TGCGCCAGCAGCCGACAGGGGCACACAGATACGCAGTATTTT.

This clonotype was seen more than once but under ten times. The V gene is TRBV7-9, the J gene TRBJ1-1; 8 positions agree with TRBD1. Germline V gene sequence: CDR1 SEHNR, CDR2 FQNEAQ (reference sequence). This CDR3 has 13 residues. With V trimmed by 4 bases and J by 7 bases, 5 bases remained unmatched. The CDR3, as DNA: TGTGCCAGCAGCTCCGGACAGGGTGGTGAAGCTTTCTTT. Protein: CASSSGQGGEAFF.

This clonotype was counted only a few times. This rearrangement joins TRBV11-2 to TRBJ2-3; 8 bases map to TRBD2. The junction had 15 bases not matched to a gene; V was cut back by 4 bases and J by 3 bases. Germline V gene lookup returns CDR1 SGHAT and CDR2 FQNNGV. CDR3 length equals 18 residues. This CDR3 is CASSWALAGLTWTDTQYF. CDR3 in DNA: TGTGCCAGCAGCTGGGCCTTAGCGGGATTGACCTGGACAGATACGCAGTATTTT.

Ten or more counts support this clonotype. J is TRBJ1-2 and V is TRBV4-3, with D possibly being TRBD1 (6 bases). V lost 0 bases, J lost 8 bases, and 10 bases lay in between. The CDR3 extends over 13 amino acids. Germline V gene sequence: CDR1 LGHNA, CDR2 YSLEER. The CDR3 bases are TGCGCCAGCAGCCAAGAGCCAGGGGCGGGCTACACCTTC. Its protein is CASSQEPGAGYTF.

This clonotype was counted between two and nine times. The rearrangement links TRBV6-1 to TRBJ2-2, with D possibly TRBD1 on 5 matching bases. Germline V gives CDR1 MNHNS, CDR2 SASEGT. The V end was cut by 8 bases, the J end by 5 bases, with 15 bases between. The length of the CDR3 is 14 residues. The chain's CDR3 is CASSGQIGTGELFF. The CDR3, as DNA: TGTGCCAGCTCAGGACAAATCGGGACCGGGGAGCTGTTTTTT.

The J gene is TRBJ2-1, the V gene TRBV5-1; 11 nucleotides line up with TRBD1. In germline, CDR1 is SGHRS, CDR2 YFSETQ. With V trimmed by 9 bases and J by 1 base, 9 bases remained unmatched. This CDR3 contains 16 residues. The CDR3 nucleotides are TGCGCCACCACGCGAGGACAGGGGGCTTCCTACAATGAGCAGTTCTTC. Amino acids: CATTRGQGASYNEQFF.

The chain recombines TRBV29-1 with TRBJ2-5, with D hard to call. This CDR3 contains 12 residues. V was cut by 4 bases and J by 1 base, with 7 bases left in between. Looked up from germline, CDR1 is SQVTM and CDR2 is ANQGSEA. The CDR3 protein is CSVGRAQETQYF. Written as DNA, the CDR3 is TGCAGCGTTGGAAGGGCCCAAGAGACCCAGTACTTC.

This clonotype was seen only a few times. The V and J genes are TRBV15 and TRBJ1-4, with TRBD1 as a possible D gene (5 bases). Trimming took 1 base from V and 6 from J, leaving 12 bases between them. This CDR3 has 15 residues. Germline V CDR1 and CDR2: LNHNV, YYDKDF (reference sequence). The CDR3 region is CATSRVGATDEKLFF. The CDR3 DNA sequence: TGTGCCACCAGCAGAGTAGGTGCGACAGATGAAAAACTGTTTTTT.

The V call is TRBV2, the J call TRBJ1-5, with D perhaps TRBD1 (5 bases). The CDR3 loop spans 15 amino acids. The germline V gene has CDR1 SNHLY and CDR2 FYNNEI. The germline V and J ends were trimmed by 3 bases and 6 bases, with 15 bases remaining between them. The CDR3 reads CASSDRGGLGQPQHF. In nucleotides, the CDR3 is TGTGCCAGCAGTGACCGGGGGGGATTGGGTCAGCCCCAGCATTTT.

This clonotype was counted between two and nine times. V usage is TRBV4-3 and J usage is TRBJ1-2; 9 bases are a match to TRBD1. Germline loops: CDR1 LGHNA, CDR2 YSLEER. The CDR3 is made up of 17 amino acids. J was trimmed by 1 base and V by 0 bases; bases with no gene match: 6. Written as DNA, the CDR3 is TGCGCCAGCAGCCAAGATTTACAGGGGGCGATTAACTATGGCTACACCTTC. As protein: CASSQDLQGAINYGYTF.

The genes are TRBV12-3 or TRBV12-4 and TRBJ2-1; TRBD2 is a possible D gene (5 bases). CDR3 length: 13 amino acids. Trimming took off 2 bases at V and 7 bases at J, with 9 bases between the two ends. CDR3 protein: CASSLRGSNEQFF. The CDR3 DNA is TGTGCCAGCAGTTTACGCGGGTCTAATGAGCAGTTCTTC.

This clonotype was seen more than once but under ten times. The rearrangement joins TRBV20-1 to TRBJ2-3; the D gene is possibly TRBD2 (5 bases). This CDR3 has 15 amino acids. Germline V gives CDR1 DFQATT, CDR2 SNEGSKA (reference sequence). Trimming took off 5 bases at V and 0 bases at J, with 15 bases between the two ends. The CDR3: CSALDRLASTDTQYF. CDR3 bases: TGCAGTGCTCTAGATCGTTTAGCGAGCACAGATACGCAGTATTTT.

A few counts support this clonotype. This chain uses TRBV3-1 with TRBJ2-7; 13 bases line up with TRBD2. This CDR3 region has 17 residues. Trimming cost V 6 bases and J 5 bases; bases outside gene matches: 13. The germline V gene encodes CDR1 LGHDT and CDR2 YNNKEL (reference sequence). The CDR3 here is CASRHFRLAGGEDEQYF. The CDR3 bases are TGTGCCAGCAGGCATTTTCGACTAGCGGGAGGAGAGGACGAGCAGTACTTC.

V is TRBV28 and J is TRBJ2-2, with D possibly called TRBD1 or TRBD2 (5 bases each). This CDR3 contains 12 residues. Trimming shortened V by 6 bases and J by 6 bases, and 8 bases separated the two germline ends. Germline assignment: CDR1 MDHEN and CDR2 SYDVKM. The DNA for the CDR3 is TGTGCCAGCAGGCCGGGGCCCGGGGAGCTGTTTTTT. This codes for CASRPGPGELFF.

This chain uses TRBV15 with TRBJ2-5; D is possibly TRBD2 (5 bases). Germline CDR1 and CDR2: LNHNV and YYDKDF (reference sequence). CDR3 length: 15 amino acids. V was clipped by 4 bases and J by 1 base, with 13 bases between them. The CDR3 DNA is TGTGCCACCAGCAAGAACGGGGTCAGCCAAGAGACCCAGTACTTC. Its protein is CATSKNGVSQETQYF.

This clonotype was counted many times. The V gene is TRBV12-3 or TRBV12-4, the J gene TRBJ2-2; 7 bases map to TRBD1. The CDR3 length is 14 residues. After removal of 6 bases from V and 6 bases from J, the junction contained 7 bases not matched to a gene. The CDR3 reads CASSPYRGPGELFF. CDR3 DNA sequence: TGTGCCAGCAGCCCCTACAGGGGTCCCGGGGAGCTGTTTTTT.

Only one count was recorded for this clonotype. This rearrangement joins TRBV4-3 to TRBJ2-1; no clear D. CDR3 length: 15 residues. The germline V and J ends were trimmed by 1 base and 7 bases, with 14 bases remaining between them. CDR1 LGHNA and CDR2 YSLEER come from the germline V gene. The CDR3 DNA follows: TGCGCCAGCAGCCAAGGGGCTTCCCAGCTAAATGAGCAGTTCTTC. It is translated as CASSQGASQLNEQFF.

The J gene is TRBJ2-6, the V gene TRBV19; TRBD1 agrees at 8 bases. Germline V gives CDR1 LNHDA, CDR2 SQIVND (reference sequence). V lost 9 bases and J lost 2; bases outside the gene matches: 6. The CDR3 has 15 residues. The CDR3 coding sequence is TGTGCCAGCGACATCAGGGGGCCTGGGGCCAACGTCCTGACTTTC. Protein: CASDIRGPGANVLTF. Variable domain in full (rest from reference TRBV19 and TRBJ2-6): DGGITQSPKYLFRKEGQNVTLSCEQNLNHDAMYWYRQDPGQGLRLIYYSQIVNDFQKGDIAEGYSVSREKKESFPLTVTSAQKNPTAFYLCASDIRGPGANVLTFGAGSRLTVL.

For the CDR3, the DNA is TGTGCCAGCAGTTTCCACCGCCAAGAGACCCAGTACTTC. It specifies CASSFHRQETQYF. The rearrangement joins TRBV27 to TRBJ2-5, with D uncertain. CDR3 size: 13 residues. Trimming took off 3 bases at V and 1 base at J, with 6 bases between the two ends. Germline V gives CDR1 MNHEY, CDR2 SMNVEV (reference sequence).

This clonotype was picked up a small number of times. The V call is TRBV28, the J call TRBJ2-5; 10 bases line up with TRBD1. This CDR3 comprises 18 residues. Germline values: CDR1 MDHEN, CDR2 SYDVKM. V was pared by 10 bases and J by 5 bases, with 22 bases of the junction left unmatched. CDR3 protein: CATTGVDRQGASGETQYF. As DNA, the CDR3 is TGTGCCACCACAGGGGTAGATAGACAGGGGGCATCAGGGGAGACCCAGTACTTC. Based on the CDR3 plus reference TRBV28 and TRBJ2-5, the full variable domain is DVKVTQSSRYLVKRTGEKVFLECVQDMDHENMFWYRQDPGLGLRLIYFSYDVKMKEKGDIPEGYSVSREKKERFSLILESASTNQTSMYLCATTGVDRQGASGETQYFGPGTRLLVL.

This clonotype was seen a handful of times. The rearrangement uses TRBV12-3 or TRBV12-4 and TRBJ2-3, with D uncertain. Trimming pared 7 bases from V and 6 bases from J, leaving 8 bases between. CDR3 length: 11 amino acids. CDR3 in DNA: TGTGCCAGCACCCCAAGGGATACGCAGTATTTT. Translated: CASTPRDTQYF.

CDR3 protein: CASSQESATSGRGNEQFF. The CDR3, as DNA: TGTGCCAGCAGCCAAGAATCTGCGACTAGCGGGAGAGGGAATGAGCAGTTCTTC. The rearrangement links TRBV4-2 to TRBJ2-1, with 12 bases aligning to TRBD2. Germline V lookup: CDR1 LGHNA, CDR2 YNFKEQ. V lost 0 bases to trimming and J lost 7 bases; unmatched junction nucleotides: 10. The CDR3 runs to 18 residues.

This chain joins TRBV29-1 and TRBJ1-2; 8 nucleotides line up with TRBD1. CDR1 and CDR2 (germline): SQVTM, ANQGSEA. The V gene end was trimmed by 5 bases and the J gene end by 6 bases; junction bases not matched to a gene: 8. The CDR3 is 13 residues long. For the CDR3, the DNA is TGCAGCGTTTTTGCAGGGGGCTTGGATGGCTACACCTTC. This codes for CSVFAGGLDGYTF. The whole variable domain, remainder taken from reference TRBV29-1 and TRBJ1-2, is SAVISQKPSRDICQRGTSLTIQCQVDSQVTMMFWYRQQPGQSLTLIATANQGSEATYESGFVIDKFPISRPNLTFSTLTVSNMSPEDSSIYLCSVFAGGLDGYTFGSGTRLTVV.

The chain recombines TRBV5-1 with TRBJ2-5; 10 positions match TRBD1. The length of the CDR3 is 15 residues. V lost 4 bases, J lost 5 bases, and 8 bases stayed unmatched. Germline V gene data show CDR1 as SGHRS and CDR2 as YFSETQ. CDR3 in DNA: TGCGCCAGCAGCCCAGGACAGGGGGTTCGGGAGACCCAGTACTTC. Encoded protein: CASSPGQGVRETQYF.